This entry features one T cell receptor beta chain sequence. The data stem from a study of blood T cell repertoires in COVID-19. TCRdb's table, derived via immunoSEQ multiplex PCR, lists solely in-frame clones and lacks some. The table includes 100,000 to 120,000 clones, roughly 85% detected once. Sequencing was done on a sample of peripheral blood. This receptor was taken from a woman aged 80 or over with active or convalescent COVID-19.

The CDR3 DNA follows: TGTGCCAGTAGGACAGGCCGTAGCACAGATACGCAGTATTTT. Amino acids: CASRTGRSTDTQYF. The chain employs TRBV6-5 and TRBJ2-3; 7 positions match TRBD1. The germline gives CDR1 MNHEY, CDR2 SVGAGI. V dropped 9 bases and J dropped 0; count of bases not matched to a gene: 6. CDR3 length: 14 amino acids.